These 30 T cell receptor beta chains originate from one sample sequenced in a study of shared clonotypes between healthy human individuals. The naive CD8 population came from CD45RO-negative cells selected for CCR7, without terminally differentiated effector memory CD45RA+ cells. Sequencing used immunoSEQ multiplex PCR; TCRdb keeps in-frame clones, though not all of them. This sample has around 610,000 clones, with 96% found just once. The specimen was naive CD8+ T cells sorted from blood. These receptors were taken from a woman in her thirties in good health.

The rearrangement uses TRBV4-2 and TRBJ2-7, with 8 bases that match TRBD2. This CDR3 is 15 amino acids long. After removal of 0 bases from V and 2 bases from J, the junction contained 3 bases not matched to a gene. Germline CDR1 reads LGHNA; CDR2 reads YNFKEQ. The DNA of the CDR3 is TGTGCCAGCAGCCAAGAGCTAGCGGGTACCTACGAGCAGTACTTC. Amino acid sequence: CASSQELAGTYEQYF.

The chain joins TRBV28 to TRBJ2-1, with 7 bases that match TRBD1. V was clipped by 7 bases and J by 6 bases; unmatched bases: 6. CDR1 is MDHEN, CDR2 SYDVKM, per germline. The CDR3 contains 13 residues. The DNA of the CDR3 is TGTGCCAGCACCGACAGGGACCCCAATGAGCAGTTCTTC. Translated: CASTDRDPNEQFF.

The CDR3 DNA sequence: TGTGCCAGCAGTGAAGGCGGGACATATTCCTACGAGCAGTACTTC. Translation gives CASSEGGTYSYEQYF. The chain joins TRBV2 to TRBJ2-7; D possibly matches TRBD1 or TRBD2 (6 bases each). Germline V gene lookup returns CDR1 SNHLY and CDR2 FYNNEI. Trimming stripped 1 base from V and 1 base from J, with 11 bases between. The CDR3 runs to 15 residues.

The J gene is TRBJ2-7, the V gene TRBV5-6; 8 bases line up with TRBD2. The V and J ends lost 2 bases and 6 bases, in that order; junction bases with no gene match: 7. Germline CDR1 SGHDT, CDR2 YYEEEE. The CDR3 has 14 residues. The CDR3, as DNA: TGTGCCAGCAGCTTCTGGGCCCGGGAGGGCGAGCAGTACTTC. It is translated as CASSFWAREGEQYF.

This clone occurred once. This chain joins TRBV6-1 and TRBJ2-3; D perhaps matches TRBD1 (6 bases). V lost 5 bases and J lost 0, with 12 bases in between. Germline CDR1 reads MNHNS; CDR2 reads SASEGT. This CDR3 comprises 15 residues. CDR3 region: CASSLGTTSTDTQYF. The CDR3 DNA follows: TGTGCCAGCAGTTTAGGGACAACTAGCACAGATACGCAGTATTTT.

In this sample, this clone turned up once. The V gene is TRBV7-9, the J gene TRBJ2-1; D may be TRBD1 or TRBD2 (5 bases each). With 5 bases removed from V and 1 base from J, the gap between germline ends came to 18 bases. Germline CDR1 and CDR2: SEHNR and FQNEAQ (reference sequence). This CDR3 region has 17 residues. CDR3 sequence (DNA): TGTGCCAGCAGCCCCCTGGGGCTAGCTGGATCCTACAATGAGCAGTTCTTC. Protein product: CASSPLGLAGSYNEQFF.

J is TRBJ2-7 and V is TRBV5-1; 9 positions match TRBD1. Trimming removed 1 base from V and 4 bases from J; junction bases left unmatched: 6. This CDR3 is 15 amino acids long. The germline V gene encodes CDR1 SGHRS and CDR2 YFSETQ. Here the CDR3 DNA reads TGCGCCAGCAGCTTGTGGGACAGGGCCCCTTACGAGCAGTACTTC. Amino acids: CASSLWDRAPYEQYF.

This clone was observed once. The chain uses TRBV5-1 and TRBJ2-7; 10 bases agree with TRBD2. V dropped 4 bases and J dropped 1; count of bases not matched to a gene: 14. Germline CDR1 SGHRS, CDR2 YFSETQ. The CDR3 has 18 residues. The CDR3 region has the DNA TGCGCCAGCAGCCATCCCTTAAACGGACTAGCGGATTCCTACGAGCAGTACTTC. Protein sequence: CASSHPLNGLADSYEQYF.

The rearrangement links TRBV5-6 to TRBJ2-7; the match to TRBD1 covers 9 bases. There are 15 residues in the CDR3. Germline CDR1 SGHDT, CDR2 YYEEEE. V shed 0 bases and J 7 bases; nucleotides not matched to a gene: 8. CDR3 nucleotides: TGTGCCAGCAGCTTGGACGGGACAGGGAAGAGGGAGCAGTACTTC. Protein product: CASSLDGTGKREQYF.

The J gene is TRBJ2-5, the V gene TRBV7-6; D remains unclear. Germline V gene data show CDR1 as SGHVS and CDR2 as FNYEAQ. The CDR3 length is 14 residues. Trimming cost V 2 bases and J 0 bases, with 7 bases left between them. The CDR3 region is CASSLNRYQETQYF. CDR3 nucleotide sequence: TGTGCCAGCAGCTTAAATAGGTACCAAGAGACCCAGTACTTC.

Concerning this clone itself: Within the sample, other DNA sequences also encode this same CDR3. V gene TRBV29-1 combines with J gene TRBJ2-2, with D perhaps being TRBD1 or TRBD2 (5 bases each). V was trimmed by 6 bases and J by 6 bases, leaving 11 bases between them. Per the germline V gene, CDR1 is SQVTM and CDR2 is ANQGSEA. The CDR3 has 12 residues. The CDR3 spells CSVEGLAGELFF. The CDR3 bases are TGCAGCGTCGAGGGGCTGGCCGGGGAGCTGTTTTTT.

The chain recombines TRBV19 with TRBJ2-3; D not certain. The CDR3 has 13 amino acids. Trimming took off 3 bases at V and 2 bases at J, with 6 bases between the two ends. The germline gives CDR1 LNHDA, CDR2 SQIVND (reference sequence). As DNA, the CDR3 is TGTGCCAGTAGTATGGAAAACACAGATACGCAGTATTTT. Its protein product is CASSMENTDTQYF.

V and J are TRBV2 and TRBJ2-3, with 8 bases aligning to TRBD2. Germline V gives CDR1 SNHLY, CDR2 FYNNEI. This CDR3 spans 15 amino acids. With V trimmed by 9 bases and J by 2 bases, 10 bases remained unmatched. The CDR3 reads CASPAGGRHTDTQYF. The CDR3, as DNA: TGTGCCAGTCCCGCGGGCGGGAGGCACACAGATACGCAGTATTTT. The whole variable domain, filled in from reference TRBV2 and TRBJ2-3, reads EPEVTQTPSHQVTQMGQEVILRCVPISNHLYFYWYRQILGQKVEFLVSFYNNEISEKSEIFDDQFSVERPDGSNFTLKIRSTKLEDSAMYFCASPAGGRHTDTQYFGPGTRLTVL.

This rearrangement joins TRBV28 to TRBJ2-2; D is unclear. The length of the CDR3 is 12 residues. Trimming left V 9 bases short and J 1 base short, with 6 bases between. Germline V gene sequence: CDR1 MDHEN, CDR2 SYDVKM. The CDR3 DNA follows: TGTGCCAGTCAAAAGAACACCGGGGAGCTGTTTTTT. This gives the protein CASQKNTGELFF.

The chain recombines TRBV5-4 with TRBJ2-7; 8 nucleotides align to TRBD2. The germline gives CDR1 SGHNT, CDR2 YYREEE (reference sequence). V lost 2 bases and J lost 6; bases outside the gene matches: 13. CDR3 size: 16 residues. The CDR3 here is CASSLRVSSGSPEQYF. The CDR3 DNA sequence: TGTGCCAGCAGCTTAAGGGTATCCAGCGGGAGCCCCGAGCAGTACTTC.

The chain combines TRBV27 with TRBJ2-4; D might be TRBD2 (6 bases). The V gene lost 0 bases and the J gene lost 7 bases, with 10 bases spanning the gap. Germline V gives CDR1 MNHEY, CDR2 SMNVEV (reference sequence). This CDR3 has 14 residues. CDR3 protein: CASSLSGGRNIQYF. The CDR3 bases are TGTGCCAGCAGTTTATCGGGGGGACGGAACATTCAGTACTTC.

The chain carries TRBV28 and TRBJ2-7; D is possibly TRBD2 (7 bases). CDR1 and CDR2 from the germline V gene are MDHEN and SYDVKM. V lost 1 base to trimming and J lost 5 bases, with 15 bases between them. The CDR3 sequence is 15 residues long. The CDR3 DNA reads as TGTGCCAGCAGTTTATTCCTGGGGGGGGCAAACGAGCAGTACTTC. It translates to CASSLFLGGANEQYF.

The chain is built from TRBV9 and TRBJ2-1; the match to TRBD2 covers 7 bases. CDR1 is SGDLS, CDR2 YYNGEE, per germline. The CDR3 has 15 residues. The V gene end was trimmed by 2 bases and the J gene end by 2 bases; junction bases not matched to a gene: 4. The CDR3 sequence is CASSVSGRTYNEQFF. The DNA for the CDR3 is TGTGCCAGCAGCGTTAGCGGGCGCACCTACAATGAGCAGTTCTTC.

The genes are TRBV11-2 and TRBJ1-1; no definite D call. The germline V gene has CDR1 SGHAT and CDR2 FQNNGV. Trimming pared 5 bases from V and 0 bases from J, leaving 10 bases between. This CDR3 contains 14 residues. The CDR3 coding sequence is TGTGCCAGCAGCCCATACGGGCTGAACACTGAAGCTTTCTTT. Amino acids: CASSPYGLNTEAFF.

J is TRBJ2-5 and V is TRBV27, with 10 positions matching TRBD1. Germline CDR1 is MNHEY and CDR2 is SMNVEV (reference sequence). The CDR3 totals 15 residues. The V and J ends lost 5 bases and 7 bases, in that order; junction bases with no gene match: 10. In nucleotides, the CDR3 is TGTGCCAGCAGTCTCACCGGGACAGGGGTCGTGACCCAGTACTTC. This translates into CASSLTGTGVVTQYF.

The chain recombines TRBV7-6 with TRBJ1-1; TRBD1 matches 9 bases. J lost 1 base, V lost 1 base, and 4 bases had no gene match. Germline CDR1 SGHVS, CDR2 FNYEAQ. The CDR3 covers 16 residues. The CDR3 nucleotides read TGTGCCAGCAGCTTAGGACCGGGACAGGGGAACACTGAAGCTTTCTTT. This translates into CASSLGPGQGNTEAFF.

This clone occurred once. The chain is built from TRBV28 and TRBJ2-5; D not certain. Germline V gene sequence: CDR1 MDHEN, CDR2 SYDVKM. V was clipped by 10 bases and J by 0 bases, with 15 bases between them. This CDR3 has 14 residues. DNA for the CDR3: TGTGCCACCCTCCAGAGGCAGGACCAAGAGACCCAGTACTTC. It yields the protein CATLQRQDQETQYF.

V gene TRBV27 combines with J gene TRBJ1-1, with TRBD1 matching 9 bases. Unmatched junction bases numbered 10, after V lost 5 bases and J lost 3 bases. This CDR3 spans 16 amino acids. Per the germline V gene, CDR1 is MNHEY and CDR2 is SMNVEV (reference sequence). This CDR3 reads CASSAGTGREDTEAFF. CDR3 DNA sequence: TGTGCCAGCAGTGCCGGGACAGGGAGAGAGGACACTGAAGCTTTCTTT.

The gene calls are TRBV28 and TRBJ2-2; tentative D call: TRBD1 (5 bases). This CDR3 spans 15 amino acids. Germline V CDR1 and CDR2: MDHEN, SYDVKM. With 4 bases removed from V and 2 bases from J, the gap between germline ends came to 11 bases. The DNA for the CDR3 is TGTGCCAGCAGTTCCAGGGCGATCAACACCGGGGAGCTGTTTTTT. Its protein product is CASSSRAINTGELFF. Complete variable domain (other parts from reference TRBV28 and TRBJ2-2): DVKVTQSSRYLVKRTGEKVFLECVQDMDHENMFWYRQDPGLGLRLIYFSYDVKMKEKGDIPEGYSVSREKKERFSLILESASTNQTSMYLCASSSRAINTGELFFGEGSRLTVL.

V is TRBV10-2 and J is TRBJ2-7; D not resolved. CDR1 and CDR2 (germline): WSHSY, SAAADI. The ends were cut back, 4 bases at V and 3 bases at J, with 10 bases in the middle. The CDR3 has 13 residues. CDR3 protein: CASSVSAYYEQYF. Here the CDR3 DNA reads TGCGCCAGCAGTGTGTCAGCTTACTACGAGCAGTACTTC.

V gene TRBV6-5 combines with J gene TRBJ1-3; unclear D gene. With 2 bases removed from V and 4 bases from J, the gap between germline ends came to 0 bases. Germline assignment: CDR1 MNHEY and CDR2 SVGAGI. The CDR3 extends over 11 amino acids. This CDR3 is CASSYGNTIYF. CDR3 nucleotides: TGTGCCAGCAGTTACGGAAACACCATATATTTT.

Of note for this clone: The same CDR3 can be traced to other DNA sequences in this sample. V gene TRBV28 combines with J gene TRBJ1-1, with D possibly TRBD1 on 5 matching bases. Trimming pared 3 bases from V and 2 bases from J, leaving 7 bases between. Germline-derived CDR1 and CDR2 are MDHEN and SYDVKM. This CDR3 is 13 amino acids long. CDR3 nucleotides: TGTGCCAGCAGTTTTCAGGGCAACACTGAAGCTTTCTTT. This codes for CASSFQGNTEAFF. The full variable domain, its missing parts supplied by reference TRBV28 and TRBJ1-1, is DVKVTQSSRYLVKRTGEKVFLECVQDMDHENMFWYRQDPGLGLRLIYFSYDVKMKEKGDIPEGYSVSREKKERFSLILESASTNQTSMYLCASSFQGNTEAFFGQGTRLTVV.

CDR3 residues: CASSLETGNPLANYGYTF. CDR3 nucleotides: TGTGCCAGCAGCTTAGAGACGGGGAACCCCCTAGCTAACTATGGCTACACCTTC. The chain carries TRBV7-2 and TRBJ1-2, with D unclear. The ends were cut back, 1 base at V and 0 bases at J, with 18 bases in the middle. Per germline, CDR1 SGHTA and CDR2 FQGNSA. This CDR3 contains 18 residues.

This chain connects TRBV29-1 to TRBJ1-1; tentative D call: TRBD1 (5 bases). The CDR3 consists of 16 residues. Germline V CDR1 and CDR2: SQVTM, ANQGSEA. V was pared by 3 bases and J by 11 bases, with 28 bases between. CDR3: CSVDPLLTVYLQGAFF. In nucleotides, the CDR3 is TGCAGCGTTGATCCCCTCCTGACAGTTTATCTGCAAGGGGCTTTCTTT.

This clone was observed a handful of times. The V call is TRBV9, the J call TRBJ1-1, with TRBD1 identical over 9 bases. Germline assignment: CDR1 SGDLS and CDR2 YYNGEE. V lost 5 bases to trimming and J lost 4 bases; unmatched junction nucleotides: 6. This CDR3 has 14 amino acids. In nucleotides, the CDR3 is TGTGCCAGCAGTTCCGGGACAGGGACCACTGAAGCTTTCTTT. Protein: CASSSGTGTTEAFF.